Listed here are 12 T cell receptor beta chains from one sample, sequenced in a study of graft-versus-host responses after intestinal transplantation. The table came from immunoSEQ multiplex PCR; TCRdb's copy has only in-frame clones and leaves some out. This table has around 95,000 clones, more than 75% appearing once. What these receptors recognize is not known. The sample in question was unstimulated CD4+ T cells sorted from spleen or lymph node cells, obtained before transplant. These receptors were taken from a human donor who was the organ donor for an intestinal transplant.

The chain links TRBV5-6 to TRBJ1-3, with TRBD1 as a possible D gene (5 bases). Germline CDR1 is SGHDT and CDR2 is YYEEEE. The germline V and J ends were trimmed by 4 bases and 2 bases, with 16 bases remaining between them. The CDR3 loop spans 16 amino acids. CDR3 region: CASSMNPGNPGNTIYF. The DNA for the CDR3 is TGTGCCAGCAGCATGAATCCAGGGAACCCTGGAAACACCATATATTTT.

The chain joins TRBV6-4 to TRBJ2-3; TRBD2 is a possible D gene (6 bases). Deletions cut 0 bases from V and 5 bases from J, with 9 bases between. CDR1 and CDR2 from the germline V gene are MRHNA and SNTAGT. The CDR3 contains 14 residues. The chain's CDR3 is CASSDSVGRDTQYF. In nucleotides, the CDR3 is TGTGCCAGCAGTGACTCGGTCGGGAGAGATACGCAGTATTTT.

The chain carries TRBV7-8 and TRBJ2-1, with 8 bases fitting TRBD2. From germline, CDR1 is SGHVS and CDR2 FQNEAQ. The CDR3 sequence is 15 residues long. The V segment lost 4 bases and the J segment 1 base; nucleotides outside the gene matches: 3. CDR3 in amino acids: CASSSGGLSYNEQFF. CDR3 nucleotides: TGTGCCAGCAGCTCGGGGGGGTTATCCTACAATGAGCAGTTCTTC. The full variable domain, its missing parts supplied by reference TRBV7-8 and TRBJ2-1, is GAGVSQSPRYKVAKRGQDVALRCDPISGHVSLFWYQQALGQGPEFLTYFQNEAQLDKSGLPSDRFFAERPEGSVSTLKIQRTQQEDSAVYLCASSSGGLSYNEQFFGPGTRLTVL.

The chain recombines TRBV11-2 with TRBJ1-2; D is possibly TRBD1 (5 bases). The length of the CDR3 is 13 residues. The V gene's germline CDR1 is SGHAT and CDR2 FQNNGV. V was pared by 5 bases and J by 4 bases, with 11 bases between. The CDR3 here is CASSTGTGYGYTF. For the CDR3, the DNA is TGTGCCAGCAGCACCGGGACTGGCTATGGCTACACCTTC.

The V and J genes are TRBV5-1 and TRBJ1-2; D is possibly TRBD1 (5 bases). Trimming stripped 3 bases from V and 7 bases from J, with 16 bases between. CDR3 length: 14 amino acids. CDR1 and CDR2 (germline): SGHRS, YFSETQ. The CDR3 DNA follows: TGCGCCAGCAGCTCGTGGGGCAGGGTCGGTGGCTACACCTTC. Amino acid sequence: CASSSWGRVGGYTF.

This chain links TRBV11-3 with TRBJ2-5; D tentatively reads TRBD1 or TRBD2 (7 bases each). Trimming shortened V by 3 bases and J by 1 base, and 18 bases separated the two germline ends. The CDR3 runs 17 residues. From germline, CDR1 is SGHNT and CDR2 YENEEA. CDR3 DNA sequence: TGTGCCAGCAGCTTGAGGGGGCGCGGGGGACCCCAAGAGACCCAGTACTTC. Amino acid sequence: CASSLRGRGGPQETQYF.

With respect to this clone: Other DNA sequences in this sample translate to the same CDR3. The rearrangement uses TRBV5-6 and TRBJ1-2; no firm D call. The germline gives CDR1 SGHDT, CDR2 YYEEEE. Trimming stripped 0 bases from V and 4 bases from J, with 7 bases between. CDR3 length equals 13 residues. CDR3 nucleotides: TGTGCCAGCAGCTTGGCTGCGGTCTATGGCTACACCTTC. It yields the protein CASSLAAVYGYTF.

The rearrangement uses TRBV29-1 and TRBJ1-1; no definite D call. Trimming left V 4 bases short and J 4 bases short, with 10 bases between. Germline V gene data show CDR1 as SQVTM and CDR2 as ANQGSEA. This CDR3 contains 12 residues. The CDR3 spells CSVGIPVTEAFF. CDR3 DNA sequence: TGCAGCGTTGGAATCCCCGTCACTGAAGCTTTCTTT. Full variable domain (rest looked up from reference TRBV29-1 and TRBJ1-1): SAVISQKPSRDICQRGTSLTIQCQVDSQVTMMFWYRQQPGQSLTLIATANQGSEATYESGFVIDKFPISRPNLTFSTLTVSNMSPEDSSIYLCSVGIPVTEAFFGQGTRLTVV.

The gene calls are TRBV28 and TRBJ2-1; weak D call: TRBD1 (6 bases). The ends were cut back, 4 bases at V and 1 base at J, with 11 bases in the middle. This CDR3 is built from 15 residues. The germline V gene has CDR1 MDHEN and CDR2 SYDVKM. In nucleotides, the CDR3 is TGTGCCAGCAGTTCTACAGGGATTTCCTACAATGAGCAGTTCTTC. This translates into CASSSTGISYNEQFF.

The rearrangement links TRBV30 to TRBJ1-1; D is uncertain. V lost 5 bases, J lost 0 bases, and 10 bases lay in between. This CDR3 contains 13 residues. Germline loops: CDR1 GTSNPN, CDR2 SVGIG (reference sequence). CDR3 region: CAWSRNVNTEAFF. The DNA of the CDR3 is TGTGCCTGGTCCAGGAATGTGAACACTGAAGCTTTCTTT. Full variable domain (outside the CDR3, taken from reference TRBV30 and TRBJ1-1): SQTIHQWPATLVQPVGSPLSLECTVEGTSNPNLYWYRQAAGRGLQLLFYSVGIGQISSEVPQNLSASRPQDRQFILSSKKLLLSDSGFYLCAWSRNVNTEAFFGQGTRLTVV.

CDR3 residues: CATAGTGGEKLFF. In nucleotides, the CDR3 is TGTGCCACCGCCGGGACAGGGGGAGAAAAACTGTTTTTT. The rearrangement joins TRBV7-2 to TRBJ1-4; TRBD1 aligns across 11 bases. Germline V CDR1 and CDR2: SGHTA, FQGNSA. V was clipped by 10 bases and J by 8 bases; unmatched bases: 6. The CDR3 consists of 13 residues.

The gene calls are TRBV7-8 and TRBJ2-7, with D possibly TRBD1 on 5 matching bases. Germline values: CDR1 SGHVS, CDR2 FQNEAQ. Trimming took off 1 base at V and 6 bases at J, with 16 bases between the two ends. The CDR3 is 15 residues long. CDR3: CASSLGGAGWAEQYF. CDR3 bases: TGTGCCAGCAGCTTAGGTGGGGCAGGGTGGGCCGAGCAGTACTTC.